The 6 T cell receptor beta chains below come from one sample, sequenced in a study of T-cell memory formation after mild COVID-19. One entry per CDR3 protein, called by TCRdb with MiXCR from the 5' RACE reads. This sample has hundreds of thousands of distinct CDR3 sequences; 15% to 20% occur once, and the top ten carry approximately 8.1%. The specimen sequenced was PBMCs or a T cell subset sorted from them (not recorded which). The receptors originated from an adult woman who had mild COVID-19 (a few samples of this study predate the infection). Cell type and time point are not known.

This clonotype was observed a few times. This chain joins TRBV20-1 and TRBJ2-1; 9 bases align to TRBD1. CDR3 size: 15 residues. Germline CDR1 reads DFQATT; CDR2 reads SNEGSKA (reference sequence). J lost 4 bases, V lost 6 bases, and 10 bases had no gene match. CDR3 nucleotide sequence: TGCAGTGCAAAACAGGGGGCGTGGGGTTACAATGAGCAGTTCTTC. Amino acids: CSAKQGAWGYNEQFF.

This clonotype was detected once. In DNA, the CDR3 is TGTGCCAGCAGCCCCGACTGGGTGGGGGCCGGGGAGCTGTTTTTT. Protein: CASSPDWVGAGELFF. The rearrangement joins TRBV7-2 to TRBJ2-2, with D possibly being TRBD1 or TRBD2 (5 bases each). Per germline, CDR1 SGHTA and CDR2 FQGNSA. Deletions cut 5 bases from V and 6 bases from J, with 16 bases between. The CDR3 has 15 residues.

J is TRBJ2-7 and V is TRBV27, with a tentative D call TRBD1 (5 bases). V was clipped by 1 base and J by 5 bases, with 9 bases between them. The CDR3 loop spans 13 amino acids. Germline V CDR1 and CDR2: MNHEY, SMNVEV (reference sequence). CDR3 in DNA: TGTGCCAGCAGTTTATTTCCAGGGCACGAGCAGTACTTC. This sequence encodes CASSLFPGHEQYF.

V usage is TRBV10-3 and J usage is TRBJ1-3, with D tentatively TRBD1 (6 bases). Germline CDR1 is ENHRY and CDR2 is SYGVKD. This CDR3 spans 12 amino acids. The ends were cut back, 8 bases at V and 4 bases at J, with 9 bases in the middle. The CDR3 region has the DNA TGTGCCATCGGACAGACCGGAAACACCATATATTTT. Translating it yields CAIGQTGNTIYF.

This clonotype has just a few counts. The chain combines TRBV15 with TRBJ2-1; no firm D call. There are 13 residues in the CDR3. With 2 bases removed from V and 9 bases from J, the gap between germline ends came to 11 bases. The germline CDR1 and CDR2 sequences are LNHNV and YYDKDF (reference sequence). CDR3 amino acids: CATSRQVGVEQFF. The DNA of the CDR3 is TGTGCCACCAGCAGACAAGTTGGCGTTGAGCAGTTCTTC. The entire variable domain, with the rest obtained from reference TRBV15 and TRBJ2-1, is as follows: DAMVIQNPRYQVTQFGKPVTLSCSQTLNHNVMYWYQQKSSQAPKLLFHYYDKDFNNEADTPDNFQSRRPNTSFCFLDIRSPGLGDTAMYLCATSRQVGVEQFFGPGTRLTVL.

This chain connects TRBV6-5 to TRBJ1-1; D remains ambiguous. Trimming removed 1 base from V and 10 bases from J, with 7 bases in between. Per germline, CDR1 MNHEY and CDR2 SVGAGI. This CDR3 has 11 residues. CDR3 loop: CASSYWGGAFF. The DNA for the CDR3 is TGTGCCAGCAGTTACTGGGGTGGAGCTTTCTTT.